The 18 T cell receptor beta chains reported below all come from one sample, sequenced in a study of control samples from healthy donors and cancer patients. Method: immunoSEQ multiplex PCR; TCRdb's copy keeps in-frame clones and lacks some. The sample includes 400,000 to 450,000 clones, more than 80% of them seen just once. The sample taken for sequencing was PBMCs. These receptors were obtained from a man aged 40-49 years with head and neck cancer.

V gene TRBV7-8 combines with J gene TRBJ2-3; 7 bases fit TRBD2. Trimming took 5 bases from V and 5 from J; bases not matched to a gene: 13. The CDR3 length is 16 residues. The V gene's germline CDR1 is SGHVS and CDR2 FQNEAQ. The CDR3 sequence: CASSPWTSFKEDTQYF. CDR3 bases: TGTGCCAGCAGCCCTTGGACTAGTTTTAAGGAAGATACGCAGTATTTT.

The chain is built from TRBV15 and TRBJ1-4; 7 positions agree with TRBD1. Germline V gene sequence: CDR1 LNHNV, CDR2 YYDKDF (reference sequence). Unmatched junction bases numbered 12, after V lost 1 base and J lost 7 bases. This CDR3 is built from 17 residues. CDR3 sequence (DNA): TGTGCCACCAGCAGAGCCCCATCGGCAGGGGGGGGTGAAAAACTGTTTTTT. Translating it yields CATSRAPSAGGGEKLFF.

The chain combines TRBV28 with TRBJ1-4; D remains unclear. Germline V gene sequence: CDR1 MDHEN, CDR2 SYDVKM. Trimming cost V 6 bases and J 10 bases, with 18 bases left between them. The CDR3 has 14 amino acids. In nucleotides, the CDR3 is TGTGCCAGCAGACTCGACTTGGAACCGGCAAAACTGTTTTTT. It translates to CASRLDLEPAKLFF.

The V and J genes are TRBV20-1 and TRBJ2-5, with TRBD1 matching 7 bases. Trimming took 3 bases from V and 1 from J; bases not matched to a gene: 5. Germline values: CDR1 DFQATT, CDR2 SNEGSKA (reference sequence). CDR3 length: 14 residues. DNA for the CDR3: TGCAGTGCTAGTGCCAGACAGGGCCAAGAGACCCAGTACTTC. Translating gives CSASARQGQETQYF.

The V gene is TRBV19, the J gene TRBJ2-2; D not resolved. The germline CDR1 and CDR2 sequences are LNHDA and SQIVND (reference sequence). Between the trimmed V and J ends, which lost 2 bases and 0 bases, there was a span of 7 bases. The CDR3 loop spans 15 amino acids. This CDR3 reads CASSISTANTGELFF. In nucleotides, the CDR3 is TGTGCCAGTAGTATATCCACTGCGAACACCGGGGAGCTGTTTTTT.

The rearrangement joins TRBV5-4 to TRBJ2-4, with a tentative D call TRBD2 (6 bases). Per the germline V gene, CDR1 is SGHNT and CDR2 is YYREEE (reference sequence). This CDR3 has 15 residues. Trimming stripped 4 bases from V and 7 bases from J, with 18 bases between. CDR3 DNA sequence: TGTGCCAGCAGCCCAGGGACTCTTAAGGGCAACATTCAGTACTTC. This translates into CASSPGTLKGNIQYF.

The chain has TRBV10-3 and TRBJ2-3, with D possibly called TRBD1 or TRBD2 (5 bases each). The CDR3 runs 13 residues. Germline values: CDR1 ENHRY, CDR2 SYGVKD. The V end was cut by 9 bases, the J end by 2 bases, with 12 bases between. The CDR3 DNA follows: TGTGCCATGGGACCTGGGAACACAGATACGCAGTATTTT. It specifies CAMGPGNTDTQYF.

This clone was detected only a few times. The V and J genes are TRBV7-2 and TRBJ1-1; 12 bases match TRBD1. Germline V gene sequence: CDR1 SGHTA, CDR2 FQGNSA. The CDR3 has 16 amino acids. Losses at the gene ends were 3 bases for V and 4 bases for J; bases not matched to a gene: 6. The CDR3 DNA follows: TGTGCCAGCAGCTTTCTGGGACAGGGGGCTAGCACTGAAGCTTTCTTT. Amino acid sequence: CASSFLGQGASTEAFF. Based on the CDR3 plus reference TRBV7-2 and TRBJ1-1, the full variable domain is GAGVSQSPSNKVTEKGKDVELRCDPISGHTALYWYRQSLGQGLEFLIYFQGNSAPDKSGLPSDRFSAERTGGSVSTLTIQRTQQEDSAVYLCASSFLGQGASTEAFFGQGTRLTVV.

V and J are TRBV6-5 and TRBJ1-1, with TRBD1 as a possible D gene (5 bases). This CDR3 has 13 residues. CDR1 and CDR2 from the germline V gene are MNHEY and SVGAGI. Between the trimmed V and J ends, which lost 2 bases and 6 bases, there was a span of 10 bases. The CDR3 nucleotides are TGTGCCAGCAGTTACGGGGCTTGGGCTGAAGCTTTCTTT. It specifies CASSYGAWAEAFF.

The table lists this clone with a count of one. The CDR3 reads CASSPGLSPLHF. In DNA, the CDR3 is TGTGCCAGCAGCCCCGGTCTTTCACCCCTCCACTTT. The V call is TRBV5-6, the J call TRBJ1-6; no reliable D call. The CDR3 has 12 amino acids. Germline CDR1 reads SGHDT; CDR2 reads YYEEEE. The ends were cut back, 4 bases at V and 9 bases at J, with 8 bases in the middle.

CDR3 sequence reads: CASSKGDTRYSYEQYF. Written as DNA, the CDR3 is TGTGCCAGCAGCAAAGGGGACACCCGATACTCCTACGAGCAGTACTTC. The chain combines TRBV21-1 with TRBJ2-7; TRBD1, the D gene given by the table, was not confirmed from the DNA. TRBV21-1 is a documented pseudogene. This CDR3 region has 16 residues.

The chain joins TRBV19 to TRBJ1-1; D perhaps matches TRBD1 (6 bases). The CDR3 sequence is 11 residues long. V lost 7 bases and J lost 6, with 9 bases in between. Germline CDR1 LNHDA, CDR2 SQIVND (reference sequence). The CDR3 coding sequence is TGTGCCAGTAAAGGGGGGCCTGAAGCTTTCTTT. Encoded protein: CASKGGPEAFF. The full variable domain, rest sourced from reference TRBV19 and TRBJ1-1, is DGGITQSPKYLFRKEGQNVTLSCEQNLNHDAMYWYRQDPGQGLRLIYYSQIVNDFQKGDIAEGYSVSREKKESFPLTVTSAQKNPTAFYLCASKGGPEAFFGQGTRLTVV.

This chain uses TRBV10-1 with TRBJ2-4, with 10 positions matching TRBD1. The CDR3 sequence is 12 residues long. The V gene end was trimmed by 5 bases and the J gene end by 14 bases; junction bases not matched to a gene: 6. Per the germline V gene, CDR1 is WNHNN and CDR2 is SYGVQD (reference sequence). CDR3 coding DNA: TGCGCCAGCAGTACATCGACAGGGGGCAAGTACTTC. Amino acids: CASSTSTGGKYF.

As DNA, the CDR3 is TGTGCCACCAGCAGGGGTACTAGCGGGACTCTTATCAATGAGCAGTTCTTC. It specifies CATSRGTSGTLINEQFF. This sequence joins TRBV15 and TRBJ2-1; 10 positions agree with TRBD2. Losses at the gene ends were 3 bases for V and 6 bases for J; bases not matched to a gene: 11. From germline, CDR1 is LNHNV and CDR2 YYDKDF (reference sequence). The CDR3 has 17 amino acids.

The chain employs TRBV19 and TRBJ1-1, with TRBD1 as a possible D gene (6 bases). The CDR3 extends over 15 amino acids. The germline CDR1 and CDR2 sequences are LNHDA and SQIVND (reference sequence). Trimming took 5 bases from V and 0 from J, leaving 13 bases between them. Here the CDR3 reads CASSQGPALNTEAFF. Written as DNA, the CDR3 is TGTGCCAGTAGTCAGGGGCCAGCATTGAACACTGAAGCTTTCTTT.

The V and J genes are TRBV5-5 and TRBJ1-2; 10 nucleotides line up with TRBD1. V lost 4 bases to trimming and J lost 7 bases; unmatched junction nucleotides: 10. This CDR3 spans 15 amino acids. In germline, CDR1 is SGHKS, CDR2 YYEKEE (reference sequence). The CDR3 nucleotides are TGTGCCAGCAGCAGTTGGACAGGGGGTGGTTCTGGCTACACCTTC. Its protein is CASSSWTGGGSGYTF.

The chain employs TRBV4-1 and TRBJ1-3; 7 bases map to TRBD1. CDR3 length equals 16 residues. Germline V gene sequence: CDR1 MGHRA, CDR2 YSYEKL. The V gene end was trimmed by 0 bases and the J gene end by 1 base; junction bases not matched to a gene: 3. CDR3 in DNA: TGCGCCAGCAGCCAAGATGAGGGGGCTTCTGGAAACACCATATATTTT. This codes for CASSQDEGASGNTIYF.

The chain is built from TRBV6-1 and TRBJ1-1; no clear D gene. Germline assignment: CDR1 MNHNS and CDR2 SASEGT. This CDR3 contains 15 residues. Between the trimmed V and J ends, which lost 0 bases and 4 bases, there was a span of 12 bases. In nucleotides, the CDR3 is TGTGCCAGCAGTGAAGCGTTAGAGGGATCCACTGAAGCTTTCTTT. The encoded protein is CASSEALEGSTEAFF.